This T cell receptor beta chain originates from a study of regulatory T cells in long-lasting Graves disease. General study results and limits: Less diverse TCR repertoires were seen in persistent Graves' patients than in newly diagnosed ones.

Trimming cost V 2 bases and J 5 bases; bases outside gene matches: 1. CDR1 and CDR2 from the germline V gene are MNHEY and SMNVEV (reference sequence). The CDR3 is 13 residues long. TCR beta libraries were built with iRepertoire HTBI primers and Arm-PCR of CDR3 regions. TCRdb re-called the multiplex PCR reads with MiXCR, one entry per CDR3 protein. The data show approximately 560,000 distinct CDR3 sequences, 16% seen once. In this sample, this clonotype turned up many times. Antigen unknown. The sample's time point: newly diagnosed GD, antithyroid drugs for less than 3 months. PBMC-derived RNA was used for the TCR library. The same specimen was also included in a second study, on T cells in Graves' hyperthyroidism and ophthalmopathy.

The receptor's source is a man aged 18 to 29 with Graves disease. This chain joins TRBV27 and TRBJ2-7; 9 bases map to TRBD1. Sequences were derived from peripheral blood mononuclear cells (PBMCs), sampled at new diagnosis, from a patient treated with antithyroid drugs. CDR3 sequence: CASSLDRGNEQYF. CDR3 nucleotide sequence: TGTGCCAGCAGTTTAGACAGGGGGAACGAGCAGTACTTC.